The sequence of this T cell receptor beta chain was determined in a study of response to subunit inactivated influenza vaccine. V lost 0 bases, J lost 12 bases, and 15 bases lay in between. The CDR3 extends over 14 amino acids. The V gene's germline CDR1 is LGHNA and CDR2 YSLEER. With regard to this clonotype: Its antigen is currently unknown.

Study conclusions and caveats: The authors offered the suggestion that each seasonal influenza vaccination recruits few new T cells.

TCRdb independently ran MiXCR on the RT-PCR reads; one entry per CDR3 protein. Of about 800,000 distinct CDR3 sequences detected, about 20% appear once; the ten largest clones hold 10%. This TCR came from a man aged 45 to 65 who received an inactivated influenza vaccine. Here the sequenced sample was PBMCs from blood, taken around 5 days after vaccination. V is TRBV4-3 and J is TRBJ2-4; TRBD2 might be the D (7 bases). The CDR3 DNA reads TGCGCCAGCAGCCAAGACACAGGGAGGGTCAATCAGTACTTC. Its translation is CASSQDTGRVNQYF.